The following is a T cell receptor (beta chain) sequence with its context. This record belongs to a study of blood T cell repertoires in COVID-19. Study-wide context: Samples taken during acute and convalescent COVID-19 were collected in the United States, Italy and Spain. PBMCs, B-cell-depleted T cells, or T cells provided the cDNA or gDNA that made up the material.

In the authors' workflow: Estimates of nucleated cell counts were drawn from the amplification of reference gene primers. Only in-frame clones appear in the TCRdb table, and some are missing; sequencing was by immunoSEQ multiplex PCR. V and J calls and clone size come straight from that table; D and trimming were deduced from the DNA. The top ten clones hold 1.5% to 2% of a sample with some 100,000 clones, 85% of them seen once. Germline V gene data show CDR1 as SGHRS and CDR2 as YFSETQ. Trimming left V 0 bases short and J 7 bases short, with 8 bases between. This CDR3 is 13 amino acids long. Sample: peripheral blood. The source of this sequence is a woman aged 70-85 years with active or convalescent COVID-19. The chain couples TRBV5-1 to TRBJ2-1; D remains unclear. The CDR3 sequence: CASSLARGNEQFF. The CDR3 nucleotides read TGCGCCAGCAGCTTGGCTCGCGGAAATGAGCAGTTCTTC.